The sequence of this TCR beta chain was determined in a study of post-analysis software for immune sequencing data. The CDR3 covers 17 residues. The junction had 13 bases not matched to a gene; V was cut back by 2 bases and J by 4 bases. Per the germline V gene, CDR1 is SGHRS and CDR2 is YFSETQ. Study results and limitations: In patients, TRBV5-6, TRBV5-1 and TRBV20-1 belonged to four or five TRBV segments found more frequently than in controls.

Built from TCR beta cDNA, the libraries had unique molecular identifiers in them. TCRdb re-called the PCR reads with MiXCR, one entry per CDR3 protein. The data contain 600,000 to 700,000 distinct CDR3 sequences, 55% to 70% of them singletons. This clonotype was seen more than once but under ten times. The antigen is undetermined. The rearrangement joins TRBV5-1 to TRBJ2-3, with 7 bases that match TRBD2. The receptor comes from a girl aged 2-10 years with multiple sclerosis. Sequenced sample: blood. The CDR3 nucleotides are TGCGCCAGCAGCTTCGGCGCCTACCGGGACTACGCAGATACGCAGTATTTT. As protein: CASSFGAYRDYADTQYF.